This entry lists 15 T cell receptor beta chains sequenced from one sample in a study of T cells in Graves' hyperthyroidism and ophthalmopathy. Authors of the study amplified TCR beta CDR3 regions from RNA transcripts. Primed by the HTBI set, a first-round RT-PCR was run on the TCR CDR3. Using its own MiXCR run on the multiplex PCR reads, TCRdb lists one record per CDR3 protein. The data contain around 350,000 distinct CDR3 sequences, about 19% of them singletons. The sequenced sample consisted of blood. These receptors were obtained from a woman under 30 with Graves' hyperthyroidism.

On this clonotype: Given the absence of the conserved phenylalanine or tryptophan at the CDR3 end, a read error is likely. This chain links TRBV4-2 with TRBJ1-5; 11 nucleotides match TRBD1. After removal of 5 bases from V and 2 bases from J, the junction contained 8 bases not matched to a gene. This CDR3 is built from 17 residues. The germline CDR1 and CDR2 sequences are LGHNA and YNFKEQ. CDR3 in amino acids: CASSAGTGGWGNQPQHL. The CDR3 DNA reads TGTGCCAGCAGCGCCGGGACAGGGGGTTGGGGCAATCAGCCCCAGCATTTG.

This clonotype was picked up many times. The rearrangement joins TRBV4-2 to TRBJ2-4, with a possible D match to TRBD2 (6 bases). The CDR3 totals 17 residues. Looked up from germline, CDR1 is LGHNA and CDR2 is YNFKEQ. Trimming cost V 0 bases and J 1 base, with 13 bases left between them. CDR3 region: CASSQELGGEAKNIQYF. CDR3 sequence (DNA): TGTGCCAGCAGCCAAGAACTCGGCGGGGAGGCCAAAAACATTCAGTACTTC.

At least ten counts were recorded for this clonotype. This sequence joins TRBV28 and TRBJ1-5; the match to TRBD1 covers 11 bases. CDR1 and CDR2 from the germline V gene are MDHEN and SYDVKM. V trimming: 5 bases; J trimming: 3 bases; junction bases outside the gene matches: 15. The CDR3 loop spans 19 amino acids. CDR3 bases: TGTGCCAGCAGTCCCCCATACTGGACAGGGGGCCCCTCCAATCAGCCCCAGCATTTT. Translating it yields CASSPPYWTGGPSNQPQHF.

This clonotype was recorded at least ten times. The chain combines TRBV19 with TRBJ1-1; maybe TRBD1 (5 bases). The CDR3 is 16 residues long. Per the germline V gene, CDR1 is LNHDA and CDR2 is SQIVND (reference sequence). Trimming cost V 6 bases and J 7 bases, with 24 bases left between them. DNA of the CDR3: TGTGCCAGTAGAGACCTCCAAGGGGCCTATGCGGGTGAAGCTTTCTTT. This translates into CASRDLQGAYAGEAFF.

This clonotype came up a few times. The genes are TRBV27 and TRBJ2-7, with TRBD1 matching over 9 bases. V lost 5 bases and J lost 4; bases outside the gene matches: 6. Germline CDR1 and CDR2: MNHEY and SMNVEV (reference sequence). The CDR3 is 14 amino acids. The CDR3 sequence is CASSTDRGRYEQYF. The CDR3 DNA sequence: TGTGCCAGCAGTACGGACAGGGGCCGTTACGAGCAGTACTTC.

The chain joins TRBV6-1 to TRBJ2-5; 9 nucleotides line up with TRBD2. Germline CDR1 and CDR2: MNHNS and SASEGT. After removal of 2 bases from V and 4 bases from J, the junction contained 8 bases not matched to a gene. The CDR3 is 16 residues long. The CDR3 loop is CASSELLGLAPETQYF. For the CDR3, the DNA is TGTGCCAGCAGTGAATTATTGGGACTAGCCCCAGAGACCCAGTACTTC.

This clonotype was counted at least ten times. J is TRBJ2-7 and V is TRBV7-9, with D perhaps TRBD2 (7 bases). V was trimmed by 3 bases and J by 5 bases, leaving 14 bases between them. The CDR3 has 14 residues. CDR1 and CDR2 from the germline V gene are SEHNR and FQNEAQ (reference sequence). The DNA for the CDR3 is TGTGCCAGCAGCTTGGGGGGGCGGAGAAACGAGCAGTACTTC. It specifies CASSLGGRRNEQYF.

This clonotype was counted many times. The V call is TRBV28, the J call TRBJ1-6; TRBD1 matches at 11 bases. The germline V gene encodes CDR1 MDHEN and CDR2 SYDVKM. The trim removed 7 bases at V and 10 bases at J, leaving 6 bases unmatched. CDR3 size: 14 residues. The CDR3 nucleotides are TGTGCCAGCACCTTCCGGACAGGGGGCTCACCCCTCCACTTT. The encoded protein is CASTFRTGGSPLHF.

This clonotype was seen repeatedly, ten times or more. The V call is TRBV12-3 or TRBV12-4, the J call TRBJ1-2; 7 bases are a match to TRBD1. With V trimmed by 4 bases and J by 1 base, 12 bases remained unmatched. The CDR3 runs 17 residues. Written as DNA, the CDR3 is TGTGCCAGCAGTTCTGTGGACAGGATAACAGTTAACTATGGCTACACCTTC. Protein sequence: CASSSVDRITVNYGYTF.

This clonotype was seen repeatedly, ten times or more. This chain joins TRBV4-2 and TRBJ1-5, with D perhaps TRBD1 (6 bases). V lost 1 base, J lost 7 bases, and 14 bases lay in between. This CDR3 has 15 amino acids. CDR1 is LGHNA and CDR2 is YNFKEQ in the germline V gene. In DNA, the CDR3 is TGTGCCAGCAGCCAAGTGGTCACAGGGCGGCAGCCCCAGCATTTT. Its translation: CASSQVVTGRQPQHF.

This clonotype was picked up many times. The genes are TRBV29-1 and TRBJ1-1; TRBD1 might be the D (5 bases). Germline-derived CDR1 and CDR2 are SQVTM and ANQGSEA. This CDR3 spans 15 amino acids. With 4 bases removed from V and 1 base from J, the gap between germline ends came to 16 bases. The CDR3 DNA is TGCAGCGTTGGGGCCCGATGGGGCGGGAACACTGAAGCTTTCTTT. Translated: CSVGARWGGNTEAFF.

This clonotype was detected ten times or more. J is TRBJ2-7 and V is TRBV29-1; 9 bases align to TRBD1. This CDR3 comprises 14 residues. Germline values: CDR1 SQVTM, CDR2 ANQGSEA. Trimming removed 1 base from V and 6 bases from J; junction bases left unmatched: 7. As DNA, the CDR3 is TGCAGCGTTGAAGGGACAGGGGCTCTACCCGAGCAGTACTTC. It yields the protein CSVEGTGALPEQYF.

The V gene is TRBV20-1, the J gene TRBJ1-5; no reliable D call. V was cut by 5 bases and J by 5 bases, with 13 bases left in between. Germline-derived CDR1 and CDR2 are DFQATT and SNEGSKA (reference sequence). CDR3 length: 13 residues. The CDR3 bases are TGCAGTGCTGCCGTTAACGCCGATCAGCCCCAGCATTTT. It yields the protein CSAAVNADQPQHF.

This clonotype was recorded many times. The chain couples TRBV12-3 or TRBV12-4 to TRBJ1-1; 8 bases align to TRBD1. Losses at the gene ends were 6 bases for V and 1 base for J; bases not matched to a gene: 10. The CDR3 runs 16 residues. The DNA for the CDR3 is TGTGCCAGCAGCCAAAGTTACAGGGGGGCGAACACTGAAGCTTTCTTT. As protein: CASSQSYRGANTEAFF.

V is TRBV6-1 and J is TRBJ2-5, with D uncertain. This CDR3 comprises 13 residues. Germline CDR1 MNHNS, CDR2 SASEGT. V was cut by 7 bases and J by 0 bases, with 9 bases left in between. CDR3 DNA sequence: TGTGCCAGCATCCGACGGAACCAAGAGACCCAGTACTTC. It encodes CASIRRNQETQYF.